These 17 T cell receptor beta chains originate from one sample sequenced in a study of neurological immune-mediated disorders. TCRdb re-derived calls from the 5' RACE reads in MiXCR, one entry per CDR3 protein. The profile shows about 62,000 distinct CDR3 sequences, under 5.5% of them singletons. Source material: PBMCs. The origin of the receptors is a woman aged 50 to 65 with multiple sclerosis.

At least ten counts were recorded for this clonotype. The CDR3 spells CATASGAQFYNEQFF. For the CDR3, the DNA is TGTGCCACGGCCAGTGGGGCCCAATTCTACAATGAGCAGTTCTTC. V is TRBV7-2 and J is TRBJ2-1; the D gene is possibly TRBD1 (5 bases). Per germline, CDR1 SGHTA and CDR2 FQGNSA. There are 15 residues in the CDR3. V dropped 10 bases and J dropped 3 bases, with 19 bases sitting between them.

In its sample, this clonotype was seen many times. The V and J genes are TRBV2 and TRBJ2-6; possibly TRBD1 for D (5 bases). The germline V and J ends were trimmed by 3 bases and 4 bases, with 7 bases remaining between them. CDR3 size: 14 residues. CDR1 is SNHLY, CDR2 FYNNEI, per germline. CDR3 nucleotide sequence: TGTGCCAGCAGTGACAGGGCGGGGGCCAACGTCCTGACTTTC. It codes for CASSDRAGANVLTF.

This clonotype was recorded many times. The chain links TRBV6-2 or TRBV6-3 to TRBJ1-1; D is possibly TRBD1 (5 bases). The CDR3 sequence is 13 residues long. V was clipped by 5 bases and J by 3 bases, with 10 bases between them. The V gene's germline CDR1 is MNHEY and CDR2 SVGEGT. CDR3: CASSEGPYTEAFF. The CDR3 region has the DNA TGTGCCAGCAGTGAGGGACCTTACACTGAAGCTTTCTTT.

This clonotype was counted ten times or more. The V call is TRBV6-2 or TRBV6-3, the J call TRBJ1-2; D may be TRBD1 (5 bases). Germline V gives CDR1 MNHEY, CDR2 SVGEGT. Trimming took 5 bases from V and 5 from J, leaving 15 bases between them. The CDR3 extends over 14 amino acids. CDR3 residues: CASSPVGGLYGYTF. Here the CDR3 DNA reads TGTGCCAGCAGTCCCGTTGGGGGACTATATGGCTACACCTTC.

The CDR3 region has the DNA TGCAGCGTTGTGGAGCGGGGGTGGACCGGGGAGCTGTTTTTT. It is translated as CSVVERGWTGELFF. The genes are TRBV29-1 and TRBJ2-2; 8 positions match TRBD2. V was clipped by 4 bases and J by 5 bases; unmatched bases: 6. Per germline, CDR1 SQVTM and CDR2 ANQGSEA. There are 14 residues in the CDR3.

This clonotype was recorded many times. V is TRBV4-3 and J is TRBJ2-7; unclear D gene. The length of the CDR3 is 12 residues. V lost 7 bases and J lost 6, with 13 bases in between. From germline, CDR1 is LGHNA and CDR2 YSLEER. The CDR3 protein is CASTSKRAEQYV. The CDR3 DNA sequence: TGCGCCAGCACCTCCAAAAGAGCCGAGCAGTACGTC.

This chain uses TRBV27 with TRBJ1-1, with 9 nucleotides matching TRBD1. The junction had 7 bases not matched to a gene; V was cut back by 3 bases and J by 11 bases. CDR1 and CDR2 (germline): MNHEY, SMNVEV (reference sequence). The length of the CDR3 is 13 residues. The CDR3 region is CASSFVRQGEAFF. The CDR3 DNA follows: TGTGCCAGCAGTTTTGTCCGACAGGGGGAGGCTTTCTTT.

Comments on this clonotype: A clone one base away is much larger, so this may be a read error. Because the CDR3 is missing its conserved closing phenylalanine or tryptophan, this is likely a read error. The V and J genes are TRBV29-1 and TRBJ1-1, with TRBD1 as a possible D gene (6 bases). The CDR3 has 13 amino acids. CDR1 SQVTM and CDR2 ANQGSEA come from the germline V gene. The V end was cut by 6 bases, the J end by 0 bases, with 11 bases between. The CDR3 protein is CSVGTSMNTEAFC. As DNA, the CDR3 is TGCAGCGTCGGGACATCAATGAACACTGAAGCTTTCTGT.

This clonotype was picked up many times. This chain links TRBV7-3 with TRBJ2-2, with D possibly being TRBD1 (7 bases). This CDR3 has 15 residues. Germline lookup yields CDR1 SGHTA and CDR2 FQGTGA. V lost 3 bases, J lost 5 bases, and 13 bases lay in between. The CDR3 loop reads CASSFQGGWTGELFF. For the CDR3, the DNA is TGTGCCAGCAGCTTCCAGGGGGGATGGACCGGGGAGCTGTTTTTT.

This chain uses TRBV4-3 with TRBJ2-5; a weak D match, TRBD2 (6 bases). The germline V and J ends were trimmed by 4 bases and 7 bases, with 13 bases remaining between them. Per the germline V gene, CDR1 is LGHNA and CDR2 is YSLEER. The CDR3 sequence is 13 residues long. CDR3 DNA: TGCGCCAGCAGCCCCACTCAGGAGGGGACCCAGTACTTC. This codes for CASSPTQEGTQYF.

This clonotype was observed a few times. The chain carries TRBV6-6 and TRBJ1-5; D gene uncertain. Germline V gene data show CDR1 as MNHNY and CDR2 as SVGAGI (reference sequence). Trimming pared 3 bases from V and 6 bases from J, leaving 0 bases between. The length of the CDR3 is 10 residues. The CDR3 is CASSYQPQHF. The CDR3 region has the DNA TGTGCCAGCAGTTATCAGCCCCAGCATTTT.

The V and J genes are TRBV20-1 and TRBJ2-1; 8 bases are a match to TRBD2. The V gene end was trimmed by 7 bases and the J gene end by 6 bases; junction bases not matched to a gene: 8. Germline V CDR1 and CDR2: DFQATT, SNEGSKA (reference sequence). The CDR3 totals 13 residues. For the CDR3, the DNA is TGCAGTGTAGACGGGGGGGTTTCCAATGAGCAGTTCTTC. Protein: CSVDGGVSNEQFF.

The sample holds many counts of this clonotype. The CDR3, as DNA: TGTGCCATCAAGGAGGACATTAACACCGGGGAGCTGTTTTTT. Amino acids: CAIKEDINTGELFF. V and J are TRBV10-3 and TRBJ2-2; D assignment may be TRBD1 or TRBD2 (5 bases each). Trimming removed 7 bases at V and 2 bases at J, with 11 bases between. CDR1 and CDR2 (germline): ENHRY, SYGVKD. This CDR3 spans 14 amino acids.

This clonotype showed up many times. The chain has TRBV5-1 and TRBJ1-1; perhaps TRBD1 as D (5 bases). Germline CDR1 and CDR2: SGHRS and YFSETQ. This CDR3 spans 15 amino acids. V was pared by 3 bases and J by 6 bases, with 18 bases between. The CDR3 loop is CASSWDPDEDSEAFF. CDR3 bases: TGCGCCAGCAGCTGGGACCCGGATGAAGACTCTGAAGCTTTCTTT.

In its sample, this clonotype was seen many times. This rearrangement joins TRBV5-1 to TRBJ1-6, with unresolved D. The CDR3 consists of 17 residues. The germline V gene has CDR1 SGHRS and CDR2 YFSETQ. V lost 0 bases, J lost 9 bases, and 19 bases lay in between. The chain's CDR3 is CASSLGGRTESSSPLHF. The CDR3 DNA sequence: TGCGCCAGCAGCTTGGGCGGACGGACCGAATCGAGTTCACCCCTCCACTTT.

There are many counts of this clonotype. This chain joins TRBV7-6 and TRBJ1-3; no firm D call. Germline V gene lookup returns CDR1 SGHVS and CDR2 FNYEAQ. CDR3 length: 15 residues. V lost 4 bases to trimming and J lost 3 bases, with 13 bases between them. The CDR3 is CASSSWAGGGNTIYF. The DNA of the CDR3 is TGTGCCAGCAGCTCTTGGGCCGGAGGTGGAAACACCATATATTTT.

This clonotype was detected many times. The chain uses TRBV20-1 and TRBJ2-4, with D unresolved. The germline V gene has CDR1 DFQATT and CDR2 SNEGSKA (reference sequence). This CDR3 contains 15 residues. Trimming stripped 3 bases from V and 0 bases from J, with 12 bases between. This CDR3 is CSASILLVAKNIQYF. The CDR3 region has the DNA TGCAGTGCTAGCATTCTACTTGTAGCCAAAAACATTCAGTACTTC.